This record covers a single TCR beta chain. The table lists this clonotype with a few counts. Its target antigen remains unknown. No base qualities exist here, and no much larger clone lies one base off it. Sequencing took place on an Illumina HiSeq 1500. Clones were called with MiXCR by TCRdb after fastp trimmed the public reads at Q25, and only in-frame beta chains were retained. Identical CDR3 proteins give one entry, which carries the most common genes and DNA. The sample records some 320,000 distinct CDR3 sequences, about 28% of which are singletons. 15% to 25% of the sample lies in the top ten. The sample is drawn from a study of T cell repertoires in cytomegalovirus infection (dated by TCRdb to 2018 to 2020). Study-wide context: Peptide stimulations targeted recently identified HLA-C-restricted CMV epitopes, whose presentation resists viral immunomodulation, together with well-studied HLA-B-restricted epitopes. Because public TCR beta signatures pointed to carriage of CMV infection together with the matching HLA type, the HLA type of each donor mattered for the analysis. The investigation overall reported the following: The ex vivo response was dominated by HLA-C-restricted CMV-specific TCR beta clonotypes, which also provided the single most frequent clonotype in two of eight donors. In both this cohort and an independent approximately 350-donor cohort, the cumulative frequency of public TCR beta family members distinguished carriers of CMV infection plus the relevant HLA type.

The treatment or condition label of this sample denotes: in vitro stimulation with specific CMV peptide epitopes to enrich CMV-specific T cells. V drops 7 bases and J drops 4 bases, leaving 10 bases in between. Taken from cysteine to phenylalanine, the CDR3 has 11 residues. Only the CDR3 part of the read is kept: 33 bases, read in frame from the first base. The germline V gene (reference sequence) provides CDR1 DFQATT and CDR2 SNEGSKA. The sequencing used cultured PBMCs, collected from culture after CMV antigen stimulation. This TCR came from a human donor in good health (CMV status not recorded). Some clones in this sample may be carry-over from other donors' samples. The chain employs TRBV20-1 and TRBJ2-5; the D gene lacks a confident call. The DNA sequence follows: TGCAGTGTCAGGATGAGAGAGACCCAGTACTTC. It specifies CSVRMRETQYF.